This T cell receptor (beta chain) was recorded in a study of shared clonotypes between healthy human individuals (TCRdb year 2020). General notes on the study: Three men and two women, aged 18 to 49 years, made up the cohort. For each donor, CD4 naive and CD4 memory were each run on three plates, CD8 naive on two plates, and CD8 memory on one plate. To estimate repertoire size and how much clonotypes are shared between individuals, the study performed deep sequencing of blood TCR repertoires from about 5 healthy adults. Libraries were prepared and TCR repertoires were sequenced by different laboratories using diverse techniques, in order to increase sequencing depth and limit assay-specific biases. Each donor's leukapheresis produced roughly between about 0.9 and 9.5 billion PBMCs. Overall study results and their limits: Compared with non-shared clonotypes, the clonotypes found in all four sorted-subset donors had higher generation probabilities. Around 5.4% of naive CD4, 3.5% of naive CD8, around 2.3% of memory CD4, and about 0.4% of memory CD8 clonotypes were shared across a handful of donors. Pairwise subsampling led to the expectation that sequencing depth would affect the degree of clonotype sharing among donors. Rarefaction of sorted-subset datasets indicated incomplete sequencing despite the large sequencing depth. Larger estimated clonotype richness was generally found for naive subsets than for memory subsets. The small number of donors limited the genetic and exposure-history diversity represented. Only blood was sampled, and tissue TCR repertoires likely differ from those in blood.

Donors were healthy HIV-negative adults with no recently reported acute infections or vaccinations. Every donor was a Caucasian adult living in Nashville, Tennessee, USA. CD4+ T cells were enriched by magnetic negative selection, after which naive cells were positively selected on CD45RA and the negative fraction was taken as the memory subset. Blood was collected by leukapheresis, and PBMCs were isolated by Ficoll-Histopaque density gradient centrifugation and then cryopreserved in liquid nitrogen vapor phase. Purity and quantity of every magnetically sorted T cell population were checked by analytical flow cytometry. Genomic DNA was isolated from each sorted fraction and quantified by UV absorbance on a Nanodrop 2000c. Reading from cysteine to phenylalanine, the CDR3 counts 11 amino acids. Only the CDR3 region is kept as DNA, spanning 33 bases read in frame from base 1. According to the germline V gene (reference sequence), CDR1 reads GTSNPN and CDR2 reads SVGIG.

Concerning this clone: Its antigen is not yet known. Per-nucleotide qualities are absent, and no much larger clonotype sits a single base away.

TCR CDR3 regions were amplified from genomic DNA by multiplex PCR using the deep immunoSEQ assay. For each cell subset, the extracted genomic DNA was distributed evenly across all wells of several immunoSEQ 96-well plates, and each plate served as one replicate. For sorted subsets, 200 to 250 ng of genomic DNA, equivalent to around 29,000 T cell genomes, went into each replicate PCR. Purified libraries were measured with a Qubit 3.0 fluorometer, size-checked on a Bioanalyzer 2100, and measured again with the KAPA Library Quantification kit. Every immunoSEQ 96-well plate was sequenced on a separate single-read 150-cycle Illumina NextSeq 550 flow cell. Turning to the authors' computational methods: The immunoSEQ output contained only junctional sequences without quality scores, so filtering could not match that applied to full-length reads. To assign V/J genes and CDR3, sequences were annotated against IMGT germline references using PyIR, a Python wrapper for IgBLAST v1.9. Reads were removed for weak V/J assignments (E-value above 1e-6), missing CDR3, stop codons, out-of-frame junctions, or ambiguous translated residues. A V3J clonotype was defined by an identical inferred V gene, J gene, and CDR3 amino acid sequence. Percentage overlap between repertoires was computed as shared unique clonotypes divided by the size of the smaller repertoire. Richness of each repertoire was evaluated using RTK rarefaction, the Chao1 estimator, and Recon v2.1 estimates of unobserved clonotypes. Generation probabilities for all TCRbeta clonotypes obtained by the gDNA method from a handful of donors were computed using OLGA. In TCRdb, the immuneACCESS table is reduced to in-frame sequences with V and J assigned. These tables do not hold every clone; where another copy was compared, an unresolved V gene accounts for under half, and the others remain unexplained. That table supplies the V and J calls and clone size; D and trimming were determined from the DNA. This sample holds a few million clones; approximately 95% were observed only once. The ten largest clones capture about 0.13% of the sample.

Recombination linked TRBV30 to TRBJ1-1, with the D gene uncertain. This clonotype was sampled from a man in his late teens or twenties in good health. The sample was naive CD4+ T cells sorted from blood. The sample's cell subset or site label, in plain terms: CD45RA+ positively selected. The CDR3: CASFDRTEAFF. The DNA sequence reads TGTGCATCGTTCGACCGCACTGAAGCTTTCTTT. Full variable domain (CDR3 extended with the reference TRBV30 and TRBJ1-1 proteins): SQTIHQWPATLVQPVGSPLSLECTVEGTSNPNLYWYRQAAGRGLQLLFYSVGIGQISSEVPQNLSASRPQDRQFILSSKKLLLSDSGFYLCASFDRTEAFFGQGTRLTVV.